A selection of T cell receptor beta chains follows, all from one sample in a study of cytomegalovirus exposure and HLA in healthy donors. Generated by immunoSEQ multiplex PCR, the TCRdb table keeps only in-frame clones and is missing some. The sample yields some 200,000 clones, 86% seen once. The material sequenced was PBMCs. The receptors were sampled from a young man in good health and CMV-seropositive. The CDR3 runs from the conserved cysteine through the conserved F or W. The D gene is left open where the match is weak. Rows give clone size only sometimes, using once, few, many, or a class for an expanded clone.

DNA: TGTGCCTGGAGTTGGTCGCCTGGAGGGGAAAAACTGTTTTTT; CDR3: CAWSWSPGGEKLFF; J: TRBJ1-4; V: TRBV30; D: .; size: .
DNA: TGTGCCAGCAGCTTAGCACTCGCGTTTGGGGCCAACGTCCTGACTTTC; CDR3: CASSLALAFGANVLTF; J: TRBJ2-6; V: TRBV11-2; D: .; size: .
DNA: TGTGCCTGGGACAGGGTAAATTCACCCCTCCACTTT; CDR3: CAWDRVNSPLHF; J: TRBJ1-6; V: TRBV30; D: TRBD1; size: many
DNA: TGTGCCAGCAGTTCCCCCGGTGGGTACAATGAGCAGTTCTTC; CDR3: CASSSPGGYNEQFF; J: TRBJ2-1; V: TRBV28; D: .; size: .
DNA: TGCGCCAGCAGCTTGCTCGGGGGCGAGCAGTACTTC; CDR3: CASSLLGGEQYF; J: TRBJ2-7; V: TRBV5-1; D: .; size: .
DNA: TGTGCCAGCACCCGTAGGGGGGGGAACACTGAAGCTTTCTTT; CDR3: CASTRRGGNTEAFF; J: TRBJ1-1; V: TRBV9; D: .; size: once
DNA: TGTGCCAGCAGCCCTCATCCTTTGGACGAGCAGTACTTC; CDR3: CASSPHPLDEQYF; J: TRBJ2-7; V: TRBV28; D: .; size: .
DNA: TGCGCCAGCAGCTTGTCGGGAGACATTTCGAACACTGAAGCTTTCTTT; CDR3: CASSLSGDISNTEAFF; J: TRBJ1-1; V: TRBV5-1; D: .; size: .
DNA: TGTGCCAGCAGCTCACAGGGACGGGGTGGCTACACCTTC; CDR3: CASSSQGRGGYTF; J: TRBJ1-2; V: TRBV5-8; D: .; size: .
DNA: TGTGCCAGCAGCTTGGGACTAGCGGGAAACACCGGGGAGCTGTTTTTT; CDR3: CASSLGLAGNTGELFF; J: TRBJ2-2; V: TRBV11-3; D: TRBD2; size: .
DNA: TGTGCCAGCAGTTATGGGACTAGCGGGTCCTACGAGCAGTACTTC; CDR3: CASSYGTSGSYEQYF; J: TRBJ2-7; V: TRBV27; D: TRBD2; size: .
DNA: TGTGCCAGCAGCTTAAGACTAACGAGCACAGATACGCAGTATTTT; CDR3: CASSLRLTSTDTQYF; J: TRBJ2-3; V: TRBV7-3; D: .; size: .
DNA: TGTGCCAGCAGTGGACCCGGGACGGTTAACACTGAAGCTTTCTTT; CDR3: CASSGPGTVNTEAFF; J: TRBJ1-1; V: TRBV25-1; D: .; size: .
DNA: TGTGCCAGCAGCGATCAGCTAGCGGGAGGATCCTACAATGAGCAGTTCTTC; CDR3: CASSDQLAGGSYNEQFF; J: TRBJ2-1; V: TRBV9; D: TRBD2; size: once
DNA: TGTGCCTGGAGTGTATTGGGGAGGTCCGGGGAGCTGTTTTTT; CDR3: CAWSVLGRSGELFF; J: TRBJ2-2; V: TRBV30; D: .; size: .
DNA: TGTGCCAGCAGTTACTCGAGTGACACTGAAGCTTTCTTT; CDR3: CASSYSSDTEAFF; J: TRBJ1-1; V: TRBV6-5; D: .; size: .
DNA: TGCAGCGCCTTGGGCCGACAGAACACTGAAGCTTTCTTT; CDR3: CSALGRQNTEAFF; J: TRBJ1-1; V: TRBV29-1; D: .; size: .
DNA: TGTGCCAGCAGCGTTAGGGTCACCGGGGAGCTGTTTTTT; CDR3: CASSVRVTGELFF; J: TRBJ2-2; V: TRBV9; D: .; size: few
DNA: TGCGCCAGCAGTCAATCCCTAGCGGGAGTCGGCGAGCAGTACTTC; CDR3: CASSQSLAGVGEQYF; J: TRBJ2-7; V: TRBV23-1; D: TRBD2; size: once
DNA: TGTGCCAGCAGCTTGGTAGGAGAGACCCAGTACTTC; CDR3: CASSLVGETQYF; J: TRBJ2-5; V: TRBV7-6; D: .; size: .
DNA: TGTGCCAGCAGCGTAGAGGGGGGGTTGAGCGCGAGCTCCTACAATGAGCAGTTCTTC; CDR3: CASSVEGGLSASSYNEQFF; J: TRBJ2-1; V: TRBV9; D: .; size: .
DNA: TGTGCCAGCAGCGCGCCCCTTGGACAGGGGAACAATGAGCAGTTCTTC; CDR3: CASSAPLGQGNNEQFF; J: TRBJ2-1; V: TRBV9; D: TRBD1; size: .
DNA: TGCGCCAGCAGCCAAACGACGGATCAGCCCCAGCATTTT; CDR3: CASSQTTDQPQHF; J: TRBJ1-5; V: TRBV4-3; D: .; size: .
DNA: TGTGCCAGCAGCGGACTAGGGAGCTCAGATACGCAGTATTTT; CDR3: CASSGLGSSDTQYF; J: TRBJ2-3; V: TRBV27; D: TRBD2; size: .
DNA: TGTGCCAGCAGCGATCTCAGGGGGATTAATGAAAAACTGTTTTTT; CDR3: CASSDLRGINEKLFF; J: TRBJ1-4; V: TRBV25-1; D: TRBD1; size: once
DNA: TGTGCCAGTAGTCCGCCCTCAGGCGGAGGGTATTTTTTGGCTTTCTTT; CDR3: CASSPPSGGGYFLAFF; J: TRBJ1-1; V: TRBV19; D: .; size: many
DNA: TGTGCCAGCAGCTGGGACAGTTTGGGGGAGACCCAGTACTTC; CDR3: CASSWDSLGETQYF; J: TRBJ2-5; V: TRBV7-9; D: TRBD1; size: .
DNA: TGTGCCTGGAGTCAAGCACAGGGGCTCGGTAATGAAAAACTGTTTTTT; CDR3: CAWSQAQGLGNEKLFF; J: TRBJ1-4; V: TRBV30; D: TRBD1; size: .
DNA: TGTGCCAGCAGCTCGGACAGGGGGCGAGGGGACTATGGCTACACCTTC; CDR3: CASSSDRGRGDYGYTF; J: TRBJ1-2; V: TRBV7-9; D: TRBD1; size: .
DNA: TGTGCCAGCAGTGCCCTCGGTCGAGCGGGAGACACCGGGGAGCTGTTTTTT; CDR3: CASSALGRAGDTGELFF; J: TRBJ2-2; V: TRBV25-1; D: TRBD2; size: few
DNA: TGTGCCAGCAGTACTGCCCCGGGGGAGGGCTACACCTTC; CDR3: CASSTAPGEGYTF; J: TRBJ1-2; V: TRBV27; D: .; size: .
DNA: TGTGCCAGCAGGGTCACAGGGGGCATCAATCAGCCCCAGCATTTT; CDR3: CASRVTGGINQPQHF; J: TRBJ1-5; V: TRBV6-1; D: TRBD1; size: once
DNA: TGCGCCAGCATAGGCCGGCGGGAGGGCCGGGGGGAGACCCAGTACTTC; CDR3: CASIGRREGRGETQYF; J: TRBJ2-5; V: TRBV5-1; D: TRBD2; size: .
DNA: TGTGCCAGCAGTTACTCGAAGGGCCGGTATGGCTACACCTTC; CDR3: CASSYSKGRYGYTF; J: TRBJ1-2; V: TRBV6-5; D: .; size: .
DNA: TGTGCCAGCAGCCCGAGACTGGCAAGCTCCTACAATGAGCAGTTCTTC; CDR3: CASSPRLASSYNEQFF; J: TRBJ2-1; V: TRBV11-3; D: .; size: .
DNA: TGTGCTTCCAGCCACGGCGGGGAATTCACAGATACGCAGTATTTT; CDR3: CASSHGGEFTDTQYF; J: TRBJ2-3; V: TRBV4-2; D: .; size: .
DNA: TGTGCCAGCAGGGTTGACAGGGCAACCTACGAGCAGTACTTC; CDR3: CASRVDRATYEQYF; J: TRBJ2-7; V: TRBV6-5; D: TRBD1; size: .
DNA: TGTGCCAGCAGTTTATCCCGGACAGGCGAAGCTTTCTTT; CDR3: CASSLSRTGEAFF; J: TRBJ1-1; V: TRBV27; D: TRBD1; size: .
DNA: TGCAGTGTCCCAACCTATGGCTACACCTTC; CDR3: CSVPTYGYTF; J: TRBJ1-2; V: TRBV20-1; D: .; size: .
DNA: TGTGCCTGGAGTGTAAGTGGGGACGCCTATGGCTACACCTTC; CDR3: CAWSVSGDAYGYTF; J: TRBJ1-2; V: TRBV30; D: .; size: .
DNA: TGCGCCAGCGGCGCAGGACCGGCAGAAGATTACGAGCAGTACTTC; CDR3: CASGAGPAEDYEQYF; J: TRBJ2-7; V: TRBV5-1; D: .; size: .
DNA: TGTGCCAGCAGCGTTTCCTACGAGCAGTACTTC; CDR3: CASSVSYEQYF; J: TRBJ2-7; V: TRBV7-2; D: .; size: .
DNA: TGCAGCGTTGAAGGCAGGTACCAAGGGGATACGCAGTATTTT; CDR3: CSVEGRYQGDTQYF; J: TRBJ2-3; V: TRBV29-1; D: .; size: .
DNA: TGTGCCAGCAGTGTTTCTAGCGGACCCTACGAGCAGTACTTC; CDR3: CASSVSSGPYEQYF; J: TRBJ2-7; V: TRBV6-1; D: TRBD2; size: .
DNA: TGTGCCAGCAGTTTCGGGACTAGCGGAACAGATACGCAGTATTTT; CDR3: CASSFGTSGTDTQYF; J: TRBJ2-3; V: TRBV27; D: TRBD2; size: .
DNA: TGTGCCAGCAGCCCACCCGGGACACCCTACGAGCAGTACTTC; CDR3: CASSPPGTPYEQYF; J: TRBJ2-7; V: TRBV13; D: .; size: .
DNA: TGTGCCAGCAGCGTAGCCCCCGTGAGGGTCGGAAACACCATATATTTT; CDR3: CASSVAPVRVGNTIYF; J: TRBJ1-3; V: TRBV9; D: .; size: .
DNA: TGTGCCAGCAGTTTAATTTGGCAGGGGAGAAATGAGCAGTTCTTC; CDR3: CASSLIWQGRNEQFF; J: TRBJ2-1; V: TRBV28; D: .; size: .
DNA: TGTGCCAGCAGGGTGGACACTGAAGCTTTCTTT; CDR3: CASRVDTEAFF; J: TRBJ1-1; V: TRBV6-6; D: .; size: .
DNA: TGTGCCAGCTCACCACCGTTCCCAGAAGAGACCCAGTACTTC; CDR3: CASSPPFPEETQYF; J: TRBJ2-5; V: TRBV18; D: .; size: .
DNA: TGTGCCAGCAGTTTATGGCCCGACAGCCAAGAGACCCAGTACTTC; CDR3: CASSLWPDSQETQYF; J: TRBJ2-5; V: TRBV28; D: .; size: .
DNA: TGTGCCAGCAGCTTTGACAGTGATAGCAATCAGCCCCAGCATTTT; CDR3: CASSFDSDSNQPQHF; J: TRBJ1-5; V: TRBV5-5; D: .; size: .
DNA: TGTGCCAGCAGCGACCGGTGGGGGAGAGGGCCCCAGCATTTT; CDR3: CASSDRWGRGPQHF; J: TRBJ1-5; V: TRBV2; D: .; size: .